This T cell receptor beta chain was captured by sequencing in a study of blood T cell repertoires in COVID-19. How the authors handled the data: The authors estimated nucleated cell counts from reference gene primer amplification. The repertoire was sequenced with immunoSEQ multiplex PCR; TCRdb's copy has only in-frame clones and lacks some. For V, J and clone size, that table is used; D and trimming come from the DNA. This sample has roughly 100,000 clones, with approximately 86% found just once. Germline CDR1 and CDR2: LGHDT and YNNKEL (reference sequence). The CDR3 extends over 12 amino acids. The V gene lost 5 bases and the J gene lost 13 bases, with 16 bases spanning the gap.

This receptor was identified in an elderly woman with acute or convalescent COVID-19. What was sequenced was peripheral blood. J is TRBJ2-3 and V is TRBV3-1 (or the pseudogene TRBV3-2); tentative D call: TRBD2 (6 bases). CDR3 bases: TGTGCCAGCAGCTACCGGGACTCGGACAAGTATTTT. Protein: CASSYRDSDKYF.